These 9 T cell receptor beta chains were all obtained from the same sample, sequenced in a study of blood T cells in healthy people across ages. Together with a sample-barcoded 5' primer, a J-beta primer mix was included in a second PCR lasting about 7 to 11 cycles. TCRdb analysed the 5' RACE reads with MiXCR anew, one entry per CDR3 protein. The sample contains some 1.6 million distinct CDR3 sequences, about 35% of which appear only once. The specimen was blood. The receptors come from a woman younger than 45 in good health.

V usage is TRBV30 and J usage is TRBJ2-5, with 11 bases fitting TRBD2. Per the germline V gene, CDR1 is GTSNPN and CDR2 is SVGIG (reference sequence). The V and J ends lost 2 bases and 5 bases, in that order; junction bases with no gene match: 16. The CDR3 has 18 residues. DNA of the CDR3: TGTGCCTGGAGTCTGGCGAGCCTAGCGGGGGGAGGGTGGGAGACCCAGTACTTC. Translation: CAWSLASLAGGGWETQYF. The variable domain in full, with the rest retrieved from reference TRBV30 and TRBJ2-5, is SQTIHQWPATLVQPVGSPLSLECTVEGTSNPNLYWYRQAAGRGLQLLFYSVGIGQISSEVPQNLSASRPQDRQFILSSKKLLLSDSGFYLCAWSLASLAGGGWETQYFGPGTRLLVL.

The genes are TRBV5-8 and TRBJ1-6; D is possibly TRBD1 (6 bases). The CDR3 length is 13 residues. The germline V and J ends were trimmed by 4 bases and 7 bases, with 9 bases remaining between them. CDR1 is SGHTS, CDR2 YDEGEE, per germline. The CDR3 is CASSHDRNSPLHF. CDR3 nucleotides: TGTGCCAGCAGCCATGACAGGAATTCACCCCTCCACTTT.

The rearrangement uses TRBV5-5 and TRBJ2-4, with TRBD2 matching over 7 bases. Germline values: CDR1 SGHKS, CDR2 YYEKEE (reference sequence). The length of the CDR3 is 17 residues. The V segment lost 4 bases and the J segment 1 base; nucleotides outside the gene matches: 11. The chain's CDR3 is CASSPIGREIAKNIQYF. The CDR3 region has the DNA TGTGCCAGCAGCCCTATCGGGCGGGAGATCGCCAAAAACATTCAGTACTTC.

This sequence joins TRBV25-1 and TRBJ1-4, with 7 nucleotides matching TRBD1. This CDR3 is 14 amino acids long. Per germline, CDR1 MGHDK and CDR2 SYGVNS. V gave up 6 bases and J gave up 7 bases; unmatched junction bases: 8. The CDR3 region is CASSTGEKGEKLFF. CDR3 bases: TGTGCCAGCAGCACAGGGGAAAAGGGTGAAAAACTGTTTTTT.

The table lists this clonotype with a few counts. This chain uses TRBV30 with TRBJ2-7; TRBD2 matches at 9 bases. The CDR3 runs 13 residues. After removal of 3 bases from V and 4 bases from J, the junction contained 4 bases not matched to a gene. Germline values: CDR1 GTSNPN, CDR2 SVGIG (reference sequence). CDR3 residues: CAWSGSGGYEQYF. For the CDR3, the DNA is TGTGCCTGGAGCGGTAGCGGGGGTTACGAGCAGTACTTC.

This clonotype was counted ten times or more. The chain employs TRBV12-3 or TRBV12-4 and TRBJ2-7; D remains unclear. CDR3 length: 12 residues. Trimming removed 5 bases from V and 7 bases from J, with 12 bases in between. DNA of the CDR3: TGTGCCAGCAGTACGTCATCGCGGGAGCAGTACTTC. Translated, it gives CASSTSSREQYF.

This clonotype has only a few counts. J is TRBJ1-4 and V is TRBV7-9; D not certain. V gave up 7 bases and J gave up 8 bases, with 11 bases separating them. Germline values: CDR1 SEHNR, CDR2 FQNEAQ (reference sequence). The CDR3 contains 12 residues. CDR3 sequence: CASNSGGEKLFF. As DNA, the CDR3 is TGTGCCAGCAACTCCGGAGGGGAAAAACTGTTTTTT.

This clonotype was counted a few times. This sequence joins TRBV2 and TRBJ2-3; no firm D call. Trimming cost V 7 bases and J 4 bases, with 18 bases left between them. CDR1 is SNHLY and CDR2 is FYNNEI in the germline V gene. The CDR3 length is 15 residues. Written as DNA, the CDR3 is TGTGCCAGCACACAGCTGGGAATGAGGTCAGATACGCAGTATTTT. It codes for CASTQLGMRSDTQYF.

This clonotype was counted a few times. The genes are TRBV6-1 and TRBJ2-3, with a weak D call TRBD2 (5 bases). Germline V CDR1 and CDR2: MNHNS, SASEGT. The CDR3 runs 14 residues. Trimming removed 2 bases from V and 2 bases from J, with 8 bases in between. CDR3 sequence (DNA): TGTGCCAGCAGTGAACCACTAGTCACAGATACGCAGTATTTT. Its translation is CASSEPLVTDTQYF.